The subject of this entry is one TCR beta chain. The antigen remains undetermined. Germline V gene data show CDR1 as SGHVS and CDR2 as FQNEAQ. This CDR3 has 14 residues. V gave up 3 bases and J gave up 3 bases, with 8 bases separating them. Here immunoSEQ multiplex PCR was the method, and the copy in TCRdb shows in-frame clones only, minus some. The sample contains under 100,000 clones, over 90% of which appear only once. The source of the sample is a study of graft-versus-host responses after intestinal transplantation. Study-wide results and caveats: Association was observed between peak circulating GvH clone levels and early post-transplant HvG declines.

Sequences were derived from unstimulated CD4+ T cells sorted from spleen or lymph node cells, sampled before transplant. The sequence came from a human donor who was the organ donor for an intestinal transplant. The rearrangement uses TRBV7-8 and TRBJ1-4; D is undetermined. The CDR3 DNA is TGTGCCAGCAGCTTTCAGACCTCTAATGAAAAACTGTTTTTT. Encoded protein: CASSFQTSNEKLFF.